This TCR beta chain was sequenced for a study of CD8 T cells in ankylosing spondylitis. The germline V gene encodes CDR1 MDHEN and CDR2 SYDVKM. V was clipped by 5 bases and J by 2 bases; unmatched bases: 13. The CDR3 loop spans 18 amino acids. TCRdb used MiXCR to reprocess the 5' RACE reads, holding one entry per CDR3 protein. This sample yields 200,000 to 250,000 distinct CDR3 sequences, of which roughly a tenth are seen a single time; approximately 20% belongs to the top ten. The sequence was collected from a male donor with ankylosing spondylitis or in good health (not recorded which). Sequencing was done on a sample of blood, either unsorted or a sorted T cell fraction (not recorded which). The chain couples TRBV28 to TRBJ1-3; 9 nucleotides align to TRBD1. CDR3 nucleotides: TGTGCCAGCAGTCCATTTTTCGGGACAGGGACTCCTGGAAACACCATATATTTT. This gives the protein CASSPFFGTGTPGNTIYF.